This T cell receptor (beta chain) was retrieved from a study of shared clonotypes between healthy human individuals. Details on this clone: Its antigen is currently unknown.

Assay used: immunoSEQ multiplex PCR; TCRdb lists only in-frame clones, some missing. The sample contains 400,000 to 600,000 clones, approximately 95% of which appear only once. Regarding the study as a whole: Non-shared clonotypes had lower generation probabilities than clonotypes shared by all four sorted-subset donors. Relative to memory subsets, naive subsets generally showed larger estimated richness.

Healthy adults negative for HIV, lacking recent acute infections or vaccinations, served as donors. Looked up from germline, CDR1 is MGHRA and CDR2 is YSYEKL. V gave up 1 base and J gave up 5 bases, with 5 bases separating them. This CDR3 has 12 amino acids. This sequence joins TRBV4-1 and TRBJ1-2; D is unclear. The sample consisted of naive CD4+ T cells sorted from blood. Subset described: CD45RA+ positively selected. This TCR was recovered from a woman aged 25 to 39 in good health. DNA of the CDR3: TGCGCCAGCAGCCAAGGTTTATATGGCTACACCTTC. Translating gives CASSQGLYGYTF.